This TCR beta chain was obtained from a study of cytomegalovirus exposure and HLA in healthy donors (dated by TCRdb to 2016 to 2017). In the study overall: An earlier analysis of 587 of the donors reported roughly 300 Gb of sequence data and 95 million to 130 million unique TCR beta sequences obtained from 180 million or so T cells. Typing coverage varied by locus: about 620-630 donors for A, B, C, DRB1 and DQB1; roughly 510 for DQA1; nearly 610 for DPA1; roughly 450 for DPB1. In addition to the first cohort of roughly 700 subjects, a separate validation cohort of 120 different subjects was used. In a later genetic analysis, genome-wide SNP genotypes for about 65% of the 666 donors were used, and that subset was treated as a discovery cohort. The study used immunosequencing to profile the T cell repertoires of under 700 subjects and linked those repertoires to cytomegalovirus serostatus. Approximately 300 gigabases of sequencing data and 91 million or so unique TCR sequences made up an early release that covered about 640 HLA-typed donors. Every discovery cohort repertoire had been produced on one sequencing platform. To study patterns of TCR occurrence, a later analysis re-analyzed previously published TCR beta repertoires from around 700 donors and added high-resolution HLA genotyping. The study aimed to test whether signatures of past pathogen exposure could be identified by cataloging public T cell receptors. On average, about 200,000 unique TCR beta nucleotide sequences were sequenced per donor among fewer than 500 genotyped donors of the cohort, with roughly 18% of those sequences being non-productive. The genetic ancestry cluster associated with self-reported Caucasian donors included about four fifths of the roughly 400 genotyped donors. Donor age, sex, ethnicity and CMV serostatus were compiled alongside the repertoire data. In an earlier analysis of 587 of the donors, high-throughput TCR beta sequencing was used to judge whether each TCR beta V gene segment behaved as functional or pseudogenic. Class I and class II HLA loci were covered by the typing at four-digit resolution. Rather than using new phenotypic data, the later analysis identified candidate immune exposures from TCR beta sequences and from how often those sequences occurred across donors. Five DR-DQ haplotypes were treated as single units for association and clustering because of strong linkage in the cohort. High-throughput TCR immunosequencing, statistical association of individual TCRs with disease status, and machine learning were combined to predict cytomegalovirus infection status.

The cohort comprised some 730 healthy bone marrow donors. At the time of sampling, every cohort member was nominally healthy, though immune exposures that went unrecorded were likely present. The donor was CMV seropositive and was included in the group of almost 300 seropositive cohort members. Each donor provided a peripheral blood sample, and peripheral blood mononuclear cells were used for TCR beta sequencing. Genomic DNA was extracted from the blood cell samples with the Qiagen DNeasy Blood Extraction Kit. What the research found in general, with its limitations: Assigning TCR associations to individual alleles was difficult when HLA alleles, especially DR and DQ, strongly co-occurred. Because HLA typing was unavailable for some donors at each locus, only the typed subset was used in association tests. The presence/absence analyses assumed that sequencing depth was roughly uniform across donors, and that assumption may not be true. Because the 87-base-pair reads could not distinguish some IMGT-functional V segments, including TRBV6-2 and TRBV6-3, those segments were excluded. Correlated functional status among segregating V segments might reflect linkage disequilibrium, but an unknown experimental factor could not be ruled out. A later analysis found that most CMV-associated TCR beta chains appeared HLA-restricted, with HLA associations seemingly driven largely by CMV exposure. According to a later analysis, TCR association rates differed among HLA loci, with DRB1 alleles showing the most associated TCRs and HLA-C alleles showing the fewest. A group of highly shared sequence variants was considered likely to be a technical artifact of the sequencing pipeline. A few of the identified cytomegalovirus-associated TCR beta chains were confirmed in vitro to be specific for cytomegalovirus antigens. According to a later analysis, parvovirus B19, influenza, CMV and Epstein-Barr virus appeared linked to several top co-occurrence clusters. Immune exposure information for the cohort was limited to CMV serostatus. In a later analysis, HLA-associated TCR beta chains were found to be more clonally expanded and to have lower generation probabilities than equally common non-associated chains. The classifier was reported to diagnose cytomegalovirus status with high specificity and sensitivity in both the original and validation cohorts. The authors suggested that the approach could potentially be generalized to other disease states and immunological phenotypes. A later genetic analysis reported fewer N-insertions in productive TCRs among donors in an Asian-associated ancestry cluster than the roughly 700-donor mean. A further reported finding was that TCR beta sequences accurately predicted the HLA-A and HLA-B alleles for most subjects in the first cohort. Specific HLA alleles were associated with around 18,000 TCR beta sequences at a false discovery rate of 0.05 in a later analysis. In the study, some 160 TCR beta chains were listed as associated with cytomegalovirus. In an earlier analysis of approximately 590 of the donors, most TCR beta V segments appeared in productive rearrangements about 90% or about 30% of the time, broadly matching IMGT annotations. Because counts were too low, approximately 15 rarely observed V segments, including chromosome 9 orphons, were excluded from the earlier analysis of around 590 of the donors. In a later genetic analysis, a missense DCLRE1C variant was associated with V-gene and J-gene trimming of TCR beta chains, and the association was replicated in an independent cohort. Only TCR beta chains were sequenced in this cohort, and the absence of alpha or paired-chain data limited detectable features. Across donors, most TCR sequences were observed very rarely, whereas some public TCRs were present in many individuals.

V was cut back by 8 bases and J by 2 bases, leaving a gap of 16 bases between them. The germline V gene gives CDR1 as SNHLY and CDR2 as FYNNEI. From its cysteine to its phenylalanine, the CDR3 spans 14 amino acids. The retained sequence is limited to the CDR3, 42 bases, with the frame set at the first base. In the case of this clone: Its binding antigen is unknown. Nothing much larger sits one base from this clone, and base qualities are not available.

Library preparation employed the immunoSEQ multiplex PCR assay. The multiplex PCR relied on a mix of 60 forward primers for TCR Vbeta segments and 13 reverse primers for TCR Jbeta segments. A multiplex PCR assay on genomic DNA amplified the CDR3 region of rearranged TCR beta genes. Amplified TCR beta libraries were sequenced as 87-base-pair reads on the Illumina HiSeq System. The source study handled its data this way. A later analysis tallied tens of millions of unique TCR beta chains across the approximately 670 repertoires, and approximately 9.9 million of those chains were shared by two or more donors. To remove PCR and sequencing errors, raw reads were error-corrected and collapsed into unique sequences using a nearest-neighbor algorithm that merged closely related sequences. Alignment of CDR3 sequences to IMGT reference sequences was used to assign V, D and J gene segments. Each retained sequence needed at least a six-nucleotide match to both a V gene segment and a J gene segment. A rearrangement was called productive if the CDR3 had no stop codons and remained in frame with V and J, and every other rearrangement was called non-productive. CDR3 was defined according to IMGT convention as the region running from the second conserved V-encoded cysteine to the conserved J-encoded phenylalanine. The earlier analysis of 500 to 600 of the donors excluded sequences that lacked an unambiguous match to a single V gene segment. An earlier analysis of 550 to 650 of the donors classified V segments as functional when productive rearrangements were above 56.7% and as segregating when the standard deviation between donors was above 5%. A statistical classification framework was built to diagnose cytomegalovirus status from the catalog of TCR beta chain sequences. A later analysis assigned V and J genes by comparing TCR nucleotide sequences with IMGT/GENE-DB human TR gene sequences. Using the TCRdist pipeline, a later analysis assigned CDR3 sequences along with most-parsimonious VDJ recombination scenarios. In a later analysis, every TCR beta chain was defined by the combination of its CDR3 amino acid sequence and its V-gene family, and reads without a unique V-gene family were dropped. A later analysis removed several hundred highly shared, low-generation-probability nucleotide sequences to deal with suspected cross-contamination and a sequencing artifact. A later analysis calculated a clonal expansion index for each public chain from normalized within-repertoire ranks of inferred template counts. A later analysis computed generation probabilities with a VDJ recombination model fitted to out-of-frame rearrangements, and checked the results against IGoR. A later analysis scored TCR-TCR, TCR-HLA and TCR-CMV co-occurrence with hypergeometric tests, applying a repertoire-size bias correction to TCR pairs. To estimate false discovery rates, a later analysis permuted the HLA or CMV assignments 20 times. In a later analysis, co-occurring TCRs were grouped with DBSCAN, and TCRdist sequence similarity was added when clustering was performed within HLA-allele-positive subsets. Repertoires with fewer than 30,000 or more than 120,000 public chains were left out of co-occurrence clustering, as were about 5 repertoires with anomalous nucleotide sharing. TCRdb retrieved this table from immuneACCESS and kept in-frame rearrangements only. Not all clones are present; in checked studies, unresolved V genes account for under half, and no reason is known for the remainder. V and J calls and clone size are copied from that table; D and trimming were computed from the DNA. This sample gives some 130,000 clones in total; more than 60% of them show up just once. The ten largest account for approximately 8.2% of the sample.

Sequencing was carried out using PBMCs. This chain is built from TRBV2 and TRBJ2-7; matching of 7 bases hints at TRBD1 as the D gene. This receptor was identified in a woman in her 50s in good health and CMV-seropositive. The bases are TGTGCCAGCGGGGGGACAGATCAAACCTACGAGCAGTACTTC. Translated, this gives CASGGTDQTYEQYF. With all but the CDR3 taken from the reference TRBV2 and TRBJ2-7 genes, the full variable domain is: EPEVTQTPSHQVTQMGQEVILRCVPISNHLYFYWYRQILGQKVEFLVSFYNNEISEKSEIFDDQFSVERPDGSNFTLKIRSTKLEDSAMYFCASGGTDQTYEQYFGPGTRLTVT.